The present TCR beta chain was sequenced within a study of PD-1 blockade in classical Hodgkin lymphoma. Looking at the study overall: Each patient was given nivolumab 3 mg/kg through a vein every 2 weeks. Findings of the study overall: Baseline diversity resembling that of newly diagnosed patients was seen in complete responders. The study reported lower baseline TCR diversity in newly diagnosed patients than in healthy donors.

The time point was: cycle 4 day 1 (C4D1), after five to seven weeks of nivolumab. In every patient, relapse followed autologous stem cell transplantation, while exposure to brentuximab vedotin differed. Patients reached a best response of complete response, partial response or progressive disease. The germline V gene encodes CDR1 ENHRY and CDR2 SYGVKD. The CDR3 is 13 residues long. With 4 bases clipped from V and 5 bases from J, the junction kept 4 bases outside the gene matches. TCRdb's copy holds only in-frame clones and misses some; the assay was immunoSEQ multiplex PCR. Among about 94,000 clones listed, about 92% were seen once. This clone came up a few times. Its antigen is undetermined.

This sequence joins TRBV10-3 and TRBJ1-1, with 7 bases aligning to TRBD1. The sequence was obtained from a human donor with classical Hodgkin lymphoma. The sequenced sample was peripheral blood mononuclear cells (PBMCs), obtained before the fourth cycle of nivolumab. This CDR3 reads CAISVAGGTEAFF. CDR3 in DNA: TGTGCCATCAGTGTGGCAGGGGGTACTGAAGCTTTCTTT.